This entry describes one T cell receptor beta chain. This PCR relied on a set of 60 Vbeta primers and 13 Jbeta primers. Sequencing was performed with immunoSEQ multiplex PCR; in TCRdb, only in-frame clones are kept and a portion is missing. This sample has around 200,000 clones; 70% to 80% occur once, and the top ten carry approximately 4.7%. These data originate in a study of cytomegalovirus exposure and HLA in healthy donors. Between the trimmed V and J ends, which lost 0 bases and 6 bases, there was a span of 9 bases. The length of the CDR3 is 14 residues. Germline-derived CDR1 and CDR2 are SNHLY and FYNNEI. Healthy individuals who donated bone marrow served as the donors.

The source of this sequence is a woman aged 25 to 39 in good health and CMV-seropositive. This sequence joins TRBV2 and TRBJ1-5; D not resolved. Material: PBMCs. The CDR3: CASSEASASQPQHF. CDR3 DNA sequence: TGTGCCAGCAGTGAAGCGTCCGCGAGTCAGCCCCAGCATTTT. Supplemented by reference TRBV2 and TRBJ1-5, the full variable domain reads EPEVTQTPSHQVTQMGQEVILRCVPISNHLYFYWYRQILGQKVEFLVSFYNNEISEKSEIFDDQFSVERPDGSNFTLKIRSTKLEDSAMYFCASSEASASQPQHFGDGTRLSIL.